This TCR beta chain was documented in a study of blood T cell repertoires in COVID-19 (dated by TCRdb to the early 2020s). In the study overall: Samples covering the acute and convalescent phases of COVID-19 were provided by collaborators in the United States, Italy and Spain. The prospective study material was composed of cDNA or gDNA derived from T cells, B-cell-depleted T cells, or PBMCs. The dataset comprised deeply sampled blood TCRbeta repertoires from subjects exposed to, actively infected with, or recovered from COVID-19. The repertoires were made available in a free public database intended to serve as a resource for research on the immune response to SARS-CoV-2. The samples were drawn from two sources: the first 160 participants of the ongoing ImmuneRACE study, and 1,254 subjects contributed by 6 global collaborators. Sample metadata almost always included a de-identified subject ID, COVID-19 status, age in years and sex. Where HLA class I and class II types were available, the types were taken from metadata supplied by the sample provider, not from assay-based typing. Paper-wide results and their limitations: How much clinical and demographic metadata was included differed by source and by participant, and the metadata was provided uncurated.

Participants in the prospective study were enrolled through a virtual design, were aged roughly 18 to 100 years, and lived in about two dozen United States geographic areas. To assign participants to cohorts, the prospective study relied on clinical history that participants themselves reported in a screening survey and a study questionnaire. For ImmuneRACE Cohort 3, a participant was defined as recovered based on two consecutive negative NP/OP PCR tests, clearance by a healthcare professional, or resolution of symptoms. Mobile phlebotomists in the prospective study collected whole blood, serum and a nasopharyngeal or oropharyngeal swab from every participant. Prospective study participants could optionally give additional blood draws and questionnaires over an approximately two-month period. Before DNA extraction, prospective study blood samples were shipped either frozen or at room temperature.

TCRbeta CDR3 regions were amplified from genomic DNA using the immunoSEQ Assay, a bias-controlled multiplex PCR. In the source study's methods: The number of nucleated cells in each sample was estimated by amplification of reference gene primers within the assay. To quantify the absolute abundance of each unique TCRbeta CDR3 rearrangement, sequence reads were collapsed and filtered. For each sample, productive Simpson clonality was calculated as the square root of Simpson's diversity index across productive rearrangements. The clones in this table, taken by TCRdb from immuneACCESS, are in-frame only. Not every clone is retained; where verified, under half of the shortfall comes from an unresolved V gene, and the cause of the rest is unknown. The V and J calls and clone size are taken from that table; D and trimming were inferred from the DNA. Within this sample are hundreds of thousands of clones, with about 90% of them counted one time only. The ten largest make up around 9% of the sample.

Taken from cysteine to phenylalanine, the CDR3 has 16 residues. Just CDR3 DNA is preserved here, 48 bases in frame from base 1. Deletion took 2 bases off V and 0 bases off J, with a span of 11 bases between the germline ends. As encoded in the germline V gene, CDR1 is MDHEN while CDR2 is SYDVKM. With regard to this clone: Its antigen remains undetermined. Per-nucleotide qualities are absent, and no much larger clonotype sits a single base away.

This receptor was obtained from a woman aged 25 to 39 who had recovered from COVID-19. The sequencing input was PBMCs or T cells enriched from blood (not recorded which). The chain was built from TRBV28 and TRBJ1-3, with TRBD1 as a weak D call on 5 bases. The CDR3 corresponds to CASSLRRQSSGNTIYF. The nucleotide sequence is TGTGCCAGCAGTTTAAGGCGACAGAGCTCTGGAAACACCATATATTTT.